This T cell receptor beta chain was profiled in a study of cytomegalovirus exposure and HLA in healthy donors. Notes on the study in general: A few CMV-associated chains proved CMV antigen-specific in vitro.

Per the germline V gene, CDR1 is MNHNS and CDR2 is SASEGT. The length of the CDR3 is 12 residues. Trimming took off 4 bases at V and 0 bases at J, with 3 bases between the two ends. The repertoire was sequenced with immunoSEQ multiplex PCR; TCRdb's copy has only in-frame clones and lacks some. Of roughly 110,000 clones listed, 88% are singletons. Worth noting for this clone: The antigen is unknown.

The specimen sequenced was PBMCs. V and J are TRBV6-1 and TRBJ1-2; D not certain. This clonotype originated in a woman under 30 in good health and CMV-seropositive. The CDR3 nucleotides are TGTGCCAGCAGTGCGTCTAACTATGGCTACACCTTC. Encoded protein: CASSASNYGYTF.